This T cell receptor beta chain was recorded in a study of cytomegalovirus exposure and HLA in healthy donors. Notes on the study in general: It was assumed in the presence/absence analyses that sequencing depth was roughly uniform across donors.

Regarding this clone: Its antigen is still unknown.

The PCR made use of 60 Vbeta and 13 Jbeta primers. Measured with immunoSEQ multiplex PCR; TCRdb has only the in-frame clones, and not every one. The listing contains roughly 100,000 clones. The sequenced sample was PBMCs. This clonotype originated in a man aged 35-49 years in good health and CMV-seronegative.

This CDR3 reads CASSATGGTEAFF. In nucleotides, the CDR3 is TGTGCCAGCAGTGCTACGGGGGGCACTGAAGCTTTCTTT. This chain joins TRBV6-1 and TRBJ1-1; D perhaps matches TRBD1 (5 bases). Trimming left V 4 bases short and J 4 bases short, with 10 bases between. The CDR3 runs 13 residues. Germline V gene data show CDR1 as MNHNS and CDR2 as SASEGT.